This is a list of T cell receptor beta chains from one sample in a study of blood T cell repertoires in COVID-19. The protocol was immunoSEQ multiplex PCR, while the TCRdb copy is restricted to in-frame clones and leaves out a portion. The sample yields roughly 220,000 clones, 65% to 90% seen once. The sample comprised peripheral blood. These receptors all stem from a woman aged 35 to 49 who had recovered from COVID-19. Both conserved end residues are part of each CDR3. A D gene is named only where the DNA matches it firmly. Size tells how often a clone was seen (once, few, many) or the class of an expanded clone, and some rows leave it out.

d_call: TRBD2
clone_size: few
j_call: TRBJ2-3
v_call: TRBV7-9
cdr3_aa: CASSFSGGLTDTQYF
cdr3_nt: TGTGCCAGCAGCTTTAGCGGGGGGCTCACAGATACGCAGTATTTT

d_call: NA
clone_size: NA
j_call: TRBJ1-1
v_call: TRBV12-3/TRBV12-4
cdr3_aa: CASSQTGDQAFF
cdr3_nt: TGTGCCAGCAGTCAAACGGGTGATCAAGCTTTCTTT

d_call: TRBD2
clone_size: NA
j_call: TRBJ2-3
v_call: TRBV14
cdr3_aa: CASSQEGRGFTDTQYF
cdr3_nt: TGTGCCAGCAGCCAAGAAGGGCGGGGGTTCACAGATACGCAGTATTTT

d_call: NA
clone_size: NA
j_call: TRBJ1-4
v_call: TRBV18
cdr3_aa: CASSTFGGSGEKLFF
cdr3_nt: TGTGCCAGCTCGACCTTCGGGGGATCGGGTGAAAAACTGTTTTTT

d_call: NA
clone_size: NA
j_call: TRBJ2-2
v_call: TRBV9
cdr3_aa: CASSVARGEANTGELFF
cdr3_nt: TGTGCCAGCAGCGTAGCTCGAGGGGAGGCGAACACCGGGGAGCTGTTTTTT

d_call: NA
clone_size: NA
j_call: TRBJ1-1
v_call: TRBV5-1
cdr3_aa: CASSLAETSGTEAFF
cdr3_nt: TGCGCCAGCAGCTTGGCCGAGACCTCGGGCACTGAAGCTTTCTTT

d_call: NA
clone_size: once
j_call: TRBJ1-1
v_call: TRBV11-2
cdr3_aa: CASSLSPTNTEAFF
cdr3_nt: TGTGCCAGCAGCTTGAGCCCTACGAACACTGAAGCTTTCTTT

d_call: TRBD1
clone_size: once
j_call: TRBJ2-3
v_call: TRBV6-5
cdr3_aa: CASNPPGQGADTQYF
cdr3_nt: TGTGCCAGCAATCCACCGGGACAGGGGGCAGATACGCAGTATTTT

d_call: NA
clone_size: NA
j_call: TRBJ2-7
v_call: TRBV19
cdr3_aa: CASSMKDGMSYEQYF
cdr3_nt: TGTGCCAGTAGTATGAAGGACGGGATGTCCTACGAGCAGTACTTC

d_call: NA
clone_size: NA
j_call: TRBJ1-2
v_call: TRBV6-5
cdr3_aa: CATVAVFDSYGYTF
cdr3_nt: TGTGCCACCGTGGCGGTCTTCGATTCCTATGGCTACACCTTC

d_call: NA
clone_size: NA
j_call: TRBJ2-7
v_call: TRBV7-2
cdr3_aa: CASSDAPTSLSEQYF
cdr3_nt: TGTGCCAGCAGCGATGCCCCTACTAGCCTCTCCGAGCAGTACTTC

d_call: TRBD1
clone_size: NA
j_call: TRBJ2-2
v_call: TRBV9
cdr3_aa: CASRQNRDRGDTGELFF
cdr3_nt: TGTGCCAGCAGGCAAAACCGGGACAGGGGAGATACCGGGGAGCTGTTTTTT

d_call: NA
clone_size: NA
j_call: TRBJ2-3
v_call: TRBV4-2
cdr3_aa: CASSQDRDRNGDTQYF
cdr3_nt: TGTGCCAGCAGCCAAGATCGCGACAGAAATGGAGATACGCAGTATTTT

d_call: NA
clone_size: NA
j_call: TRBJ2-2
v_call: TRBV6-5
cdr3_aa: CASTSINTGELFF
cdr3_nt: TGTGCCAGTACATCCATCAACACCGGGGAGCTGTTTTTT

d_call: NA
clone_size: NA
j_call: TRBJ2-6
v_call: TRBV6-5
cdr3_aa: CASSYYRYSGANVLTF
cdr3_nt: TGTGCCAGCAGTTACTACAGGTATTCCGGGGCCAACGTCCTGACTTTC

d_call: NA
clone_size: NA
j_call: TRBJ2-5
v_call: TRBV11-3
cdr3_aa: CASSLVAGTLETQYF
cdr3_nt: TGTGCCAGCAGCTTGGTAGCCGGGACTTTAGAGACCCAGTACTTC

d_call: NA
clone_size: NA
j_call: TRBJ1-2
v_call: TRBV10-3
cdr3_aa: CAISEPRDTNYGYTF
cdr3_nt: TGTGCCATCAGTGAGCCCCGGGACACAAACTATGGCTACACCTTC

d_call: TRBD1
clone_size: NA
j_call: TRBJ1-2
v_call: TRBV3-1/TRBV3-2
cdr3_aa: CASRQGQAYGYTF
cdr3_nt: TGTGCCAGCAGACAAGGACAGGCCTATGGCTACACCTTC

d_call: TRBD1
clone_size: NA
j_call: TRBJ2-5
v_call: TRBV9
cdr3_aa: CASNELGTGGRETQYF
cdr3_nt: TGTGCCAGCAACGAATTAGGGACAGGGGGCAGAGAGACCCAGTACTTC

d_call: NA
clone_size: NA
j_call: TRBJ1-5
v_call: TRBV30
cdr3_aa: CAWSVGQRDQPQHF
cdr3_nt: TGTGCCTGGAGTGTAGGACAGAGAGATCAGCCCCAGCATTTT

d_call: NA
clone_size: NA
j_call: TRBJ1-2
v_call: TRBV19
cdr3_aa: CAGSEGAHYGYTF
cdr3_nt: TGTGCCGGATCAGAAGGGGCACATTATGGCTACACCTTC

d_call: NA
clone_size: NA
j_call: TRBJ1-5
v_call: TRBV5-1
cdr3_aa: CASSLGGQGQPQHF
cdr3_nt: TGCGCCAGCAGCTTGGGGGGGCAGGGACAGCCCCAGCATTTT

d_call: TRBD2
clone_size: NA
j_call: TRBJ2-1
v_call: TRBV30
cdr3_aa: CASNSGEYNEQFF
cdr3_nt: TGTGCCTCGAATAGCGGGGAGTACAATGAGCAGTTCTTC

d_call: TRBD1
clone_size: few
j_call: TRBJ1-2
v_call: TRBV4-3
cdr3_aa: CASSHGTGGANYGYTF
cdr3_nt: TGCGCCAGCAGCCACGGGACAGGGGGAGCTAACTATGGCTACACCTTC